These 31 T cell receptor beta chains originate from one sample sequenced in a study of T cells of healthy individuals. TCRdb re-called the 5' RACE reads through MiXCR, storing one row per CDR3 protein. The sample records more than 60,000 distinct CDR3 sequences, about 17% being singletons. Receptors originate from a human donor in good health.

This chain links TRBV5-1 with TRBJ2-7; 8 bases are a match to TRBD1. The germline V gene has CDR1 SGHRS and CDR2 YFSETQ. CDR3 length: 15 amino acids. J gave up 3 bases and V 4 bases, and 9 bases lay outside the gene matches. The CDR3 here is CASSPIPGQGYEQYF. The DNA of the CDR3 is TGCGCCAGCAGCCCCATCCCCGGACAGGGCTACGAGCAGTACTTC.

This clonotype was seen at least ten times. The chain recombines TRBV7-3 with TRBJ1-1; D call uncertain. Germline V gene data show CDR1 as SGHTA and CDR2 as FQGTGA. The length of the CDR3 is 15 residues. V was clipped by 5 bases and J by 6 bases, with 19 bases between them. CDR3 coding DNA: TGTGCCAGCAGCCGCGGGGTTGGCGCAACCCCTGAAGCTTTCTTT. Translated, it gives CASSRGVGATPEAFF.

This clonotype was recorded a few times. The chain joins TRBV7-2 to TRBJ2-7, with D possibly matching TRBD1 (6 bases). Germline values: CDR1 SGHTA, CDR2 FQGNSA. This CDR3 has 14 residues. Trimming took off 5 bases at V and 3 bases at J, with 14 bases between the two ends. In nucleotides, the CDR3 is TGTGCCAGCAGCACCTACCGGGACAACTACGAGCAGTACTTC. This sequence encodes CASSTYRDNYEQYF.

This clonotype showed up many times. The J gene is TRBJ2-3, the V gene TRBV29-1; weak D call: TRBD1 (6 bases). This CDR3 region has 13 residues. The ends were cut back, 6 bases at V and 2 bases at J, with 12 bases in the middle. Germline V gives CDR1 SQVTM, CDR2 ANQGSEA. The CDR3 loop is CSVRQALTDTQYF. The CDR3 DNA reads as TGCAGCGTCCGACAGGCCCTCACAGATACGCAGTATTTT.

This clonotype appeared a few times. This chain uses TRBV28 with TRBJ2-4; D not certain. V dropped 5 bases and J dropped 0 bases, with 14 bases sitting between them. The germline V gene has CDR1 MDHEN and CDR2 SYDVKM. The length of the CDR3 is 16 residues. CDR3 sequence reads: CASSLSYLQAKNIQYF. DNA of the CDR3: TGTGCCAGCAGTCTCTCGTATTTACAAGCCAAAAACATTCAGTACTTC.

This clonotype was seen many times. The V gene is TRBV20-1, the J gene TRBJ2-5; a weak D match, TRBD1 (6 bases). Germline V CDR1 and CDR2: DFQATT, SNEGSKA (reference sequence). The CDR3 length is 14 residues. Between the trimmed V and J ends, which lost 6 bases and 2 bases, there was a span of 16 bases. The CDR3 is CSAGPAGQQETQYF. Written as DNA, the CDR3 is TGCAGTGCCGGACCCGCCGGACAGCAAGAGACCCAGTACTTC.

This clonotype was observed many times. The genes are TRBV27 and TRBJ2-1, with 9 bases aligning to TRBD2. This CDR3 is built from 15 residues. CDR1 and CDR2 from the germline V gene are MNHEY and SMNVEV (reference sequence). V lost 5 bases, J lost 6 bases, and 8 bases stayed unmatched. The CDR3: CASSPKRGVRNEQFF. The CDR3, as DNA: TGTGCCAGCAGTCCAAAGCGGGGGGTCCGCAATGAGCAGTTCTTC.

About this clonotype: A much larger clonotype is one base distant, so this may be a read error. The CDR3 loop is CAWTRGQSNTEGFF. CDR3 nucleotide sequence: TGTGCCTGGACACGGGGACAGTCGAACACTGAAGGTTTCTTT. J is TRBJ1-1 and V is TRBV30; 7 bases are shared with TRBD1. Germline V gene sequence: CDR1 GTSNPN, CDR2 SVGIG (reference sequence). CDR3 length equals 14 residues.

This clonotype was observed a handful of times. This chain links TRBV7-2 with TRBJ2-7, with D tentatively TRBD1 or TRBD2 (6 bases each). CDR3 length equals 15 residues. CDR1 is SGHTA and CDR2 is FQGNSA in the germline V gene. V was cut by 0 bases and J by 5 bases, with 14 bases left in between. DNA of the CDR3: TGTGCCAGCAGCTTAGCGGGGCCGGGGGCGAACGAGCAGTACTTC. It yields the protein CASSLAGPGANEQYF. Full variable domain (remainder filled in from reference TRBV7-2 and TRBJ2-7): GAGVSQSPSNKVTEKGKDVELRCDPISGHTALYWYRQSLGQGLEFLIYFQGNSAPDKSGLPSDRFSAERTGGSVSTLTIQRTQQEDSAVYLCASSLAGPGANEQYFGPGTRLTVT.

This sequence joins TRBV25-1 and TRBJ2-1; D gene ambiguous. The germline V and J ends were trimmed by 3 bases and 0 bases, with 18 bases remaining between them. This CDR3 has 18 residues. In germline, CDR1 is MGHDK, CDR2 SYGVNS. CDR3: CASSDPGKEISSYNEQFF. The CDR3 region has the DNA TGTGCCAGCAGTGATCCAGGCAAGGAGATCAGCTCCTACAATGAGCAGTTCTTC.

In the case of this clonotype: A much larger clone is a single base away; this may be a read error. The rearrangement links TRBV14 to TRBJ1-2; a weak D match, TRBD1 (6 bases). The germline V gene has CDR1 SGHDN and CDR2 FVKESK. Trimming took 5 bases from V and 7 from J, leaving 17 bases between them. The CDR3 consists of 14 residues. The CDR3 is CASSKGRTALGYTF. Written as DNA, the CDR3 is TGTGCCAGCAGCAAAGGGCGGACAGCGCTTGGCTACACCTTC.

This clonotype was seen ten or more times. The chain carries TRBV10-2 and TRBJ2-6; D gene ambiguous. This CDR3 has 18 amino acids. V was clipped by 0 bases and J by 4 bases, with 16 bases between them. Germline loops: CDR1 WSHSY, CDR2 SAAADI. CDR3 sequence: CASSESGNALPGANVLTF. CDR3 nucleotide sequence: TGCGCCAGCAGTGAGTCAGGGAACGCACTCCCCGGGGCCAACGTCCTGACTTTC.

This clonotype was seen ten or more times. The chain has TRBV5-1 and TRBJ2-4, with TRBD1 as a possible D gene (6 bases). The CDR3 runs to 16 residues. Trimming removed 4 bases at V and 0 bases at J, with 14 bases between. Germline V gene lookup returns CDR1 SGHRS and CDR2 YFSETQ. The CDR3 reads CASSVGQNIAKNIQYF. The CDR3 DNA reads as TGCGCCAGCAGCGTAGGACAGAATATAGCCAAAAACATTCAGTACTTC.

This chain joins TRBV6-5 and TRBJ2-5; 8 positions agree with TRBD2. The CDR3 consists of 17 residues. CDR1 and CDR2 (germline): MNHEY, SVGAGI. The ends lost 3 bases at V and 3 bases at J; junction bases unmatched: 12. The CDR3 reads CASSYWIGTGGEETQYF. In DNA, the CDR3 is TGTGCCAGCAGTTATTGGATCGGAACGGGGGGGGAAGAGACCCAGTACTTC.

This clonotype was picked up a small number of times. It may be a read error: a sequence one base away is much more abundant. V and J are TRBV29-1 and TRBJ1-2; TRBD1 matches at 8 bases. The CDR3 has 12 residues. Germline assignment: CDR1 SQVTM and CDR2 ANQGSEA. The CDR3 loop reads CSVLGQVYGYNF. CDR3 DNA: TGCAGCGTTCTGGGACAGGTCTATGGCTACAACTTC.

The chain couples TRBV20-1 to TRBJ1-1; TRBD1 is a possible D gene (5 bases). The CDR3 consists of 14 residues. Deletions cut 1 base from V and 0 bases from J, with 9 bases between. Per the germline V gene, CDR1 is DFQATT and CDR2 is SNEGSKA (reference sequence). The DNA of the CDR3 is TGCAGTGCTAGAGGGGGGGGGGTGAACACTGAAGCTTTCTTT. It translates to CSARGGGVNTEAFF.

The rearrangement joins TRBV3-1 to TRBJ2-6, with no clear D. V gave up 5 bases and J gave up 1 base, with 18 bases separating them. Germline V gene sequence: CDR1 LGHDT, CDR2 YNNKEL (reference sequence). This CDR3 has 18 amino acids. CDR3 bases: TGTGCCAGCAGCATGATCTCAGAGGCAGAATCTGGGGCCAACGTCCTGACTTTC. Translated: CASSMISEAESGANVLTF.

This clonotype was found a few times. The chain links TRBV4-1 to TRBJ2-1; the match to TRBD1 covers 9 bases. This CDR3 has 15 amino acids. With V trimmed by 0 bases and J by 7 bases, 4 bases remained unmatched. CDR1 and CDR2 (germline): MGHRA, YSYEKL. CDR3 sequence reads: CASSQDDRGRNEQFF. In nucleotides, the CDR3 is TGCGCCAGCAGCCAAGATGACAGGGGGAGGAATGAGCAGTTCTTC.

Ten or more counts support this clonotype. The chain employs TRBV3-1 and TRBJ2-3, with TRBD2 as a possible D gene (7 bases). Deletions cut 0 bases from V and 0 bases from J, with 13 bases between. This CDR3 is 17 amino acids long. CDR1 and CDR2 from the germline V gene are LGHDT and YNNKEL (reference sequence). CDR3 sequence: CASSQEGGGTSTDTQYF. CDR3 sequence (DNA): TGTGCCAGCAGCCAAGAAGGGGGGGGCACTAGCACAGATACGCAGTATTTT.

This clonotype occurred many times. The rearrangement joins TRBV27 to TRBJ2-7; D call uncertain. This CDR3 spans 14 amino acids. Trimming stripped 3 bases from V and 1 base from J, with 10 bases between. Germline loops: CDR1 MNHEY, CDR2 SMNVEV (reference sequence). The CDR3 DNA is TGTGCCAGCAGTTTTAGGGCTGAATCCTACGAGCAGTACTTC. Its protein is CASSFRAESYEQYF.

In its sample, this clonotype was seen many times. V gene TRBV28 combines with J gene TRBJ1-4, with 8 bases identical to TRBD1. CDR1 and CDR2 from the germline V gene are MDHEN and SYDVKM. This CDR3 spans 13 amino acids. The junction had 9 bases not matched to a gene; V was cut back by 11 bases and J by 7 bases. The CDR3 is CAGQDRVSEKLFF. CDR3 nucleotide sequence: TGTGCCGGACAGGACAGGGTTAGTGAAAAACTGTTTTTT.

This clonotype appeared many times. The chain uses TRBV29-1 and TRBJ2-5; D unresolved. The V and J ends lost 0 bases and 3 bases respectively, with 5 bases between them. This CDR3 spans 12 amino acids. CDR1 and CDR2 (germline): SQVTM, ANQGSEA. CDR3 in DNA: TGCAGCGTTGAAGATGGGGAAGAGACCCAGTACTTC. It codes for CSVEDGEETQYF.

This clonotype was seen a handful of times. The chain uses TRBV28 and TRBJ2-2; D may be TRBD1 (7 bases). Germline V gene data show CDR1 as MDHEN and CDR2 as SYDVKM. V was clipped by 7 bases and J by 6 bases, with 15 bases between them. This CDR3 is built from 14 residues. CDR3 coding DNA: TGTGCCAGCACCTCCAGGGGGGCCGCCGGGGAGCTGTTTTTT. Translation gives CASTSRGAAGELFF.

This rearrangement joins TRBV4-1 to TRBJ2-5; 8 bases line up with TRBD2. Germline V gives CDR1 MGHRA, CDR2 YSYEKL. The length of the CDR3 is 18 residues. V gave up 4 bases and J gave up 2 bases; unmatched junction bases: 15. The CDR3 region has the DNA TGCGCCAGCAGCCGCTTCCCGGGACTAGTGGGACCTCAAGAGACCCAGTACTTC. Its translation: CASSRFPGLVGPQETQYF.

The gene calls are TRBV20-1 and TRBJ1-5; 7 nucleotides line up with TRBD1. Trimming removed 3 bases from V and 0 bases from J; junction bases left unmatched: 2. This CDR3 spans 14 amino acids. Germline values: CDR1 DFQATT, CDR2 SNEGSKA (reference sequence). The CDR3 reads CSARGQISNQPQHF. In DNA, the CDR3 is TGCAGTGCTAGGGGACAGATTAGCAATCAGCCCCAGCATTTT.

This clonotype has ten or more counts. This rearrangement joins TRBV2 to TRBJ1-1; D gene unclear. This CDR3 is built from 11 residues. From germline, CDR1 is SNHLY and CDR2 FYNNEI. The V end was cut by 2 bases, the J end by 5 bases, with 3 bases between. This chain's CDR3 is CASSEFTEAFF. CDR3 nucleotide sequence: TGTGCCAGCAGTGAATTTACTGAAGCTTTCTTT.

This clonotype has ten or more counts. The rearrangement uses TRBV7-6 and TRBJ2-3; D remains ambiguous. CDR3 length equals 15 residues. V dropped 0 bases and J dropped 1 base, with 8 bases sitting between them. Germline lookup yields CDR1 SGHVS and CDR2 FNYEAQ. For the CDR3, the DNA is TGTGCCAGCAGCTTAGCGAACGGACGCACAGATACGCAGTATTTT. Its protein is CASSLANGRTDTQYF.

This clonotype has just a few counts. The V and J genes are TRBV30 and TRBJ2-5, with D possibly matching TRBD1 (6 bases). V was clipped by 7 bases and J by 3 bases, with 12 bases between them. There are 12 residues in the CDR3. Germline lookup yields CDR1 GTSNPN and CDR2 SVGIG (reference sequence). This chain's CDR3 is CAFTGQKETQYF. Here the CDR3 DNA reads TGTGCCTTTACGGGACAAAAAGAGACCCAGTACTTC.

The chain has TRBV6-5 and TRBJ1-1; 7 bases match TRBD1. The CDR3 sequence is 15 residues long. Germline-derived CDR1 and CDR2 are MNHEY and SVGAGI. V lost 0 bases, J lost 2 bases, and 3 bases stayed unmatched. This CDR3 reads CASSYSGQSNTEAFF. The CDR3 bases are TGTGCCAGCAGTTACTCGGGACAGTCAAACACTGAAGCTTTCTTT.

The chain combines TRBV27 with TRBJ2-6; 9 positions agree with TRBD1. V gave up 2 bases and J gave up 2 bases; unmatched junction bases: 7. Germline V gives CDR1 MNHEY, CDR2 SMNVEV (reference sequence). The CDR3 is 18 residues long. CDR3: CASSLSTGGATGANVLTF. The CDR3 nucleotides are TGTGCCAGCAGTTTAAGTACAGGGGGCGCGACTGGGGCCAACGTCCTGACTTTC.

This chain uses TRBV28 with TRBJ1-5; TRBD1 is a possible D gene (5 bases). Germline V gene lookup returns CDR1 MDHEN and CDR2 SYDVKM. The CDR3 totals 13 residues. V lost 6 bases and J 7 bases, leaving 13 bases between the germline ends. The CDR3 is CASRLGVYQPQHF. The DNA of the CDR3 is TGTGCCAGCAGGCTAGGGGTTTACCAGCCCCAGCATTTT.